This T cell receptor beta chain is from a study of T cells after yellow fever vaccination. About the study: Where fractions had low cell numbers, libraries were prepared from them with the SMART-Seq v4 Ultra Low Input RNA kit.

A word on this clonotype: As yet, its antigen is unknown.

A 5'RACE template-switching step, the method used to make TCR cDNA, added a universal primer site and UMIs. TCRdb re-derived calls from the 5' RACE reads in MiXCR, one entry per CDR3 protein. The sample contains about 220,000 distinct CDR3 sequences, roughly 3% of which appear only once. General observations from the study: The study re-detected most primary-vaccination clones after the booster (96% CD4, around 90% CD8).

Germline assignment: CDR1 ENHRY and CDR2 SYGVKD. V shed 0 bases and J shed 7 bases, with 12 bases lying between them. The CDR3 is 14 residues long. The sample here was CD4+ T cells sorted from PBMCs, taken 10 days after the yellow fever booster vaccination. V gene TRBV10-3 combines with J gene TRBJ1-2; tentative D call: TRBD1 (5 bases). This TCR was sampled from a man in his late teens or twenties who received the YFV17D yellow fever vaccine. In nucleotides, the CDR3 is TGTGCCATCAGTGAGTCCCGGGGCAGGAGTGGCTACACCTTC. It codes for CAISESRGRSGYTF.